This is a list of T cell receptor beta chains from one sample in a study of T cell repertoires in cytomegalovirus infection. These receptors' targets are unknown. Each CDR3 protein gets one entry after TCRdb re-called the reads with MiXCR. Here the sample spans 380,000 or so distinct CDR3 sequences, about a third being singletons. The sample was cultured PBMCs, taken from culture after CMV antigen stimulation. These receptors came from a human donor in good health (CMV status not recorded). Some clones in this sample may be carry-over from other donors' samples. Both conserved end residues are part of each CDR3. The D gene is left open where the match is weak. The size field is filled for only some rows; it gives once, few, many or a size class.

TRBV30	NA	TRBJ1-1	NA	TGTGCCTGGATCCGACGGATGAACACTGAAGCTTTCTTT	CAWIRRMNTEAFF
TRBV28	NA	TRBJ2-7	few	TGTGCCAGCAGTCTCCCCCATAGACAGTACGAGCAGTACTTC	CASSLPHRQYEQYF
TRBV4-2	NA	TRBJ2-5	NA	TGTGCCAGCAGCCAACGGGCGGCCAGTGCCGTCCAAGAGACCCAGTACTTC	CASSQRAASAVQETQYF
TRBV18	NA	TRBJ2-2	few	TGTGCCAGCTCCGGACAGCCGGGGACCGGGGAGCTGTTTTTT	CASSGQPGTGELFF
TRBV7-2	NA	TRBJ1-1	many	TGTGCCAGCAGCACAATCGACAGTCCCTACACTGAAGCTTTCTTT	CASSTIDSPYTEAFF
TRBV11-3	NA	TRBJ2-1	NA	TGTGCCAGCAGCCCCCTCAACGGGAGCTCCTACAATGAGCAGTTCTTC	CASSPLNGSSYNEQFF
TRBV7-2	NA	TRBJ2-7	NA	TGTGCCAGCAGCATTAGGGGTGGATGGGGGCGGAACGAGCAGTACTTC	CASSIRGGWGRNEQYF
TRBV7-2	TRBD1	TRBJ1-1	NA	TGTGCCAGCAGCGATACAGGGGGCGTATACACTGAAGCTTTCTTT	CASSDTGGVYTEAFF
TRBV7-9	TRBD1	TRBJ2-1	few	TGTGCCAGCAGCTTACCCATTGGACGGGACAGGGCAGTAAATGAGCAGTTCTTC	CASSLPIGRDRAVNEQFF
TRBV6-5	TRBD1	TRBJ1-4	few	TGTGCCAGCAGTTACTCGACGGGCAGGGGGCCAACAAATGAAAAACTGTTTTTT	CASSYSTGRGPTNEKLFF
TRBV6-2/TRBV6-3	NA	TRBJ1-2	NA	TGTGCCAGCAGCCACTCGCCCCAGGGGATGGGCTACACCTTC	CASSHSPQGMGYTF
TRBV7-9	TRBD1	TRBJ2-1	NA	TGTGCCAGCAGCTTAGCGGGACAGGGGGCCGATGAGCAGTTCTTC	CASSLAGQGADEQFF
TRBV6-2/TRBV6-3	TRBD1	TRBJ2-7	few	TGTGCCAGCAGTTACGACGGGACAGGGGTGCAGTATTTCTCCTACGAGCAGTACTTC	CASSYDGTGVQYFSYEQYF
TRBV7-8	NA	TRBJ2-1	NA	TGTGCCAGCAGCTCGCGCCTAGCTGACAATGAGCAGTTCTTC	CASSSRLADNEQFF
TRBV11-2	TRBD1	TRBJ2-5	NA	TGTGCCAGCAGCCCCAGGACAGGGGCGGGAGAGACCCAGTACTTC	CASSPRTGAGETQYF
TRBV7-3	NA	TRBJ1-6	NA	TGTGCCAGCAGCTCGAGTACTAATTCACCCCTCCACTTT	CASSSSTNSPLHF
TRBV29-1	NA	TRBJ1-5	few	TGCAGCGCAAAAGGCACGGGTAGCAATCAGCCCCAGCATTTT	CSAKGTGSNQPQHF
TRBV7-8	NA	TRBJ1-4	NA	TGTGCCAGCGGGGGGCGCCTGGGACCTAATGAAAAACTGTTTTTT	CASGGRLGPNEKLFF
TRBV11-2	NA	TRBJ1-1	NA	TGTGCCAGCAGCTTAGTAGGGGCGGTTACGAACACTGAAGCTTTCTTT	CASSLVGAVTNTEAFF
TRBV28	NA	TRBJ1-1	few	TGTGCCAGCAGTCTCCGACACCTTGAAGCTTTCTTT	CASSLRHLEAFF
TRBV7-9	TRBD1	TRBJ1-1	NA	TGTGCCAGCAGCACCGGACAGGGCAACACTGAAGCTTTCTTT	CASSTGQGNTEAFF
TRBV5-4	TRBD2	TRBJ2-3	NA	TGTGCCAGCCAGAGAGGACTAGCGGGAGATTTGGATACGCAGTATTTT	CASQRGLAGDLDTQYF
TRBV19	TRBD1	TRBJ1-2	NA	TGTGCCAGTAGGAAGATAGCCCGGGACAGAGACGATACTAACTATGGCTACACCTTC	CASRKIARDRDDTNYGYTF
TRBV10-3	NA	TRBJ2-7	once	TGTGCCATCAGGGACTACGAGCAGTACTTC	CAIRDYEQYF
TRBV12-3/TRBV12-4	TRBD2	TRBJ2-2	NA	TGTGCCAGCAGTTTAATGGAACTAGCGGTAACCGGGGAGCTGTTTTTT	CASSLMELAVTGELFF
TRBV7-2	TRBD2	TRBJ2-5	many	TGTGCCAGCAGCCCCCCTAGCGGGAGGGCCTTTGAGACCCAGTACTTC	CASSPPSGRAFETQYF
TRBV6-1	NA	TRBJ1-6	many	TGTGCCAGCAGTTATGGCGGGGATTCACCCCTCCACTTT	CASSYGGDSPLHF
TRBV7-3	NA	TRBJ2-5	NA	TGTGCCAGCAGCCCATGGGGACGTCAGGAGACCCAGTACTTC	CASSPWGRQETQYF
TRBV19	TRBD1	TRBJ1-2	NA	TGTGCCAGTAGCCGAGACAGGGGCTCGGGCGGCTACACCTTC	CASSRDRGSGGYTF
TRBV5-4	NA	TRBJ1-1	NA	TGTGCCAGCAGCTCGACAGTACCATTAGGGACTGAAGCTTTCTTT	CASSSTVPLGTEAFF
TRBV11-2	NA	TRBJ2-5	few	TGTGCCAGCAGCCAAGGGATGGGAGAGACCCAGTACTTC	CASSQGMGETQYF
TRBV12-3/TRBV12-4	NA	TRBJ2-3	few	TGTGCCAGCAGTTTTATGAGCACAGATACGCAGTATTTT	CASSFMSTDTQYF
TRBV4-1	TRBD2	TRBJ2-5	once	TGCGCCAGCAGCCAAGACGGGGGCGGGGGTCTAGCGGGGGTGGAGACCCAGTACTTC	CASSQDGGGGLAGVETQYF
TRBV19	NA	TRBJ1-3	NA	TGTGCCAGTAGTATCCTCAGTCGCGGAACTGGAAACACCATATATTTT	CASSILSRGTGNTIYF
TRBV11-2	NA	TRBJ2-2	NA	TGTGCCAGCAGCTCGACGGGGGTCGGGGAGCTGTTTTTT	CASSSTGVGELFF
TRBV7-3	NA	TRBJ2-6	few	TGTGCCAGCAGCCCCAACCCCCCAGGCCCCGTCGACTCTGGGGCCAACGTCCTGACTTTC	CASSPNPPGPVDSGANVLTF
TRBV9	TRBD2	TRBJ2-1	few	TGTGCCAGCAGCGTAGGGAGGCTAGCGGCCTACAATGAGCAGTTCTTC	CASSVGRLAAYNEQFF
TRBV12-3/TRBV12-4	NA	TRBJ1-1	NA	TGTGCCATATCGGGGGGCGCCGGGGCTGAAGCTTTCTTT	CAISGGAGAEAFF
TRBV4-1	NA	TRBJ2-3	NA	TGCGCCAGCAGCGATCGGTGGGGCACAGATACGCAGTATTTT	CASSDRWGTDTQYF
TRBV7-9	NA	TRBJ2-2	NA	TGTGCCAGCAGCTTACGGATTTTGGGTCGCCCCGGGGGACCGAACACCGGGGAGCTGTTTTTT	CASSLRILGRPGGPNTGELFF
TRBV4-2	NA	TRBJ1-5	NA	TGTGCCAGCAGCGAAAATTCCGGGACGGGAAATCAGCCCCAGCATTTT	CASSENSGTGNQPQHF
TRBV7-6	NA	TRBJ2-7	few	TGTGCCAGCAGCTCGCCTTGGACGTCCCGAAGCCACGAGCAGTACTTC	CASSSPWTSRSHEQYF
TRBV19	NA	TRBJ2-2	NA	TGTGCCAGTAGTCCGGGGCCAAGAAGTAGGGAGCTGTTTTTT	CASSPGPRSRELFF
TRBV2	NA	TRBJ2-3	NA	TGTGCCAGCAGTTACGGGGCGGCAGATACGCAGTATTTT	CASSYGAADTQYF
TRBV20-1	NA	TRBJ2-6	NA	TGCAGTGCTAGAGATCCGCGCTCTGGGGCCAACGTCCTGACTTTC	CSARDPRSGANVLTF
TRBV7-2	NA	TRBJ1-1	NA	TGTGCCAGCAGCTCCCTACTCCGGGACATGAACACTGAAGCTTTCTTT	CASSSLLRDMNTEAFF
TRBV12-3/TRBV12-4	NA	TRBJ1-6	NA	TGTGCCAGCAGTCTCATACCCAATTCACCCCTCCACTTT	CASSLIPNSPLHF
TRBV7-6	TRBD1	TRBJ2-1	few	TGTGCCAGCAGCCCAGGACAGGGGGCCGATGAGCAGTTCTTC	CASSPGQGADEQFF
TRBV28	TRBD1	TRBJ2-7	NA	TGTGCCAGCAGTGACCCGGGACAGAGCTCCTACGAGCAGTACTTC	CASSDPGQSSYEQYF
TRBV7-3	TRBD2	TRBJ2-1	NA	TGTGCCAGCAGCCCCTTGCCCAACACGGGACTAGCGTACAATGAGCAGTTCTTC	CASSPLPNTGLAYNEQFF
TRBV7-2	NA	TRBJ2-7	NA	TGTGCCAGCAGCTTTCGAGGACGGGTTAGCTCCTACGAGCAGTACTTC	CASSFRGRVSSYEQYF
TRBV7-2	TRBD1	TRBJ2-7	few	TGTGCCAGCAGCCCTAGACAGGGGGCAGGGTACGAGCAGTACTTC	CASSPRQGAGYEQYF
TRBV6-6	NA	TRBJ2-1	once	TGTGCCAGCAGTTACTCGAGTCACGGGAGTGCGAGTGAGCAGTTCTTC	CASSYSSHGSASEQFF
TRBV7-8	NA	TRBJ2-1	many	TGTGCCAGCAGCTTAGGAGCGGGACAGGCTTTCAATGAGCAGTTCTTC	CASSLGAGQAFNEQFF
TRBV7-2	NA	TRBJ1-2	few	TGTGCCAGCAGCTCAGTAGGCTATGGCTACACCTTC	CASSSVGYGYTF
TRBV6-6	TRBD1	TRBJ2-3	NA	TGTGCCAGCAGCATACAACAGGGGGTCGTAACAGATACGCAGTATTTT	CASSIQQGVVTDTQYF
TRBV12-3/TRBV12-4	NA	TRBJ2-3	NA	TGTGCCAGCACCGAGAGACAGGCCATAAGGGGAGATACGCAGTATTTT	CASTERQAIRGDTQYF
TRBV11-3	NA	TRBJ2-1	many	TGTGCCAGCAGCGAGGGACCGCAGAATGAGCAGTTCTTC	CASSEGPQNEQFF
TRBV24-1	NA	TRBJ2-3	once	TGTGCCACCAGCGGACAGACCACAGATACGCAGTATTTT	CATSGQTTDTQYF
TRBV5-5	NA	TRBJ2-7	NA	TGTGCCAGCAGCCAGGGGTGGTTGAGCTCCTACGAGCAGTACTTC	CASSQGWLSSYEQYF